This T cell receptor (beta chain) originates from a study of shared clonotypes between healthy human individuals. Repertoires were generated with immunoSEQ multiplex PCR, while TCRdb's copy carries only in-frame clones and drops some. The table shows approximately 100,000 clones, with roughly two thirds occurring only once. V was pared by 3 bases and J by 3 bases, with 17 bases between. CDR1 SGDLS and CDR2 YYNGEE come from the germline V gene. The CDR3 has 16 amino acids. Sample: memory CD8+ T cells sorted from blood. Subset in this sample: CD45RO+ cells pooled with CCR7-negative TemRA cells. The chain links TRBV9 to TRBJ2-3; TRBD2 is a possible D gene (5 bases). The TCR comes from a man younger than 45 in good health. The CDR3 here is CASSATGLPGTDTQYF. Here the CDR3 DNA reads TGTGCCAGCAGCGCTACGGGCCTTCCGGGGACAGATACGCAGTATTTT.